This TCR beta chain was documented in a study of blood T cell repertoires in COVID-19. With V trimmed by 6 bases and J by 7 bases, 4 bases remained unmatched. This CDR3 is built from 13 residues. Germline CDR1 is GTSNPN and CDR2 is SVGIG (reference sequence). Only in-frame clones appear in the TCRdb table, and some are missing; sequencing was by immunoSEQ multiplex PCR. This table has around 500,000 clones, approximately 85% appearing once. The sequence derives from a human donor in a cohort sampled during active COVID-19. The sample consisted of peripheral blood. The rearrangement links TRBV30 to TRBJ1-6, with 9 bases fitting TRBD1. The CDR3 DNA reads as TGTGCCTGCCTGACAGGGGGAAATTCACCCCTCCACTTT. Its translation: CACLTGGNSPLHF.